This TCR beta chain was documented in a study of T cells in localized non-small cell lung cancer. Whole-study results and caveats: Tumor showed lower T cell clonality than uninvolved adjacent lung, where it was highest. The tumor had only one region sequenced, so heterogeneity remains possible. For the top 100 tumor clones, a median approximately 59 also appeared in adjacent lung.

Trimming removed 2 bases at V and 0 bases at J, with 7 bases between. In germline, CDR1 is SGHNT, CDR2 YENEEA. The CDR3 contains 14 residues. The protocol was immunoSEQ multiplex PCR, while the TCRdb copy is restricted to in-frame clones and leaves out a portion. Of 1,500 to 2,000 clones listed, about 42% were seen once; the top ten hold approximately 37%. Remarks on this clone: Its specificity is unknown.

The chain employs TRBV11-3 and TRBJ1-1; D may be TRBD1 (5 bases). The sample was lung tumor tissue, taken before any cancer treatment. The receptor was isolated from a male donor at least 60 years old with stage II lung adenocarcinoma. CDR3 loop: CASSLPGLNTEAFF. The CDR3 nucleotides are TGTGCCAGCAGCTTACCAGGGTTGAACACTGAAGCTTTCTTT. Filled out from reference TRBV11-3 and TRBJ1-1, the complete variable domain reads EAGVVQSPRYKIIEKKQPVAFWCNPISGHNTLYWYLQNLGQGPELLIRYENEEAVDDSQLPKDRFSAERLKGVDSTLKIQPAELGDSAVYLCASSLPGLNTEAFFGQGTRLTVV.